This TCR beta chain is drawn from a study of blood T cell repertoires in COVID-19. Turning to the study itself: Acute and convalescent COVID-19 specimens originated in the United States, Italy and Spain. Nucleic acid was either cDNA or gDNA, and it came from T cells, B-cell-depleted T cells, or PBMCs.

Authors' methods: By means of reference gene primer amplification, nucleated cell counts were estimated. Data came from immunoSEQ multiplex PCR; TCRdb stores just in-frame clones and leaves some out. V, J and clone size derive from that table, while D and trimming were established from the DNA sequence. The sample lists 140,000 or so clones, just under 80% seen once, with about 2% in the top ten. The V and J ends lost 8 bases and 4 bases respectively, with 17 bases between them. Germline CDR1 is MNHEY and CDR2 is SMNVEV (reference sequence). The CDR3 loop spans 15 amino acids. This chain uses TRBV27 with TRBJ2-2, with D maybe TRBD2 (5 bases). The clonotype originates from a woman aged 55-70 years with acute or convalescent COVID-19. Sequenced input: peripheral blood. The CDR3, as DNA: TGTGCCAGCGGACGGCCTAGCTTCCTCACCGGGGAGCTGTTTTTT. It specifies CASGRPSFLTGELFF.